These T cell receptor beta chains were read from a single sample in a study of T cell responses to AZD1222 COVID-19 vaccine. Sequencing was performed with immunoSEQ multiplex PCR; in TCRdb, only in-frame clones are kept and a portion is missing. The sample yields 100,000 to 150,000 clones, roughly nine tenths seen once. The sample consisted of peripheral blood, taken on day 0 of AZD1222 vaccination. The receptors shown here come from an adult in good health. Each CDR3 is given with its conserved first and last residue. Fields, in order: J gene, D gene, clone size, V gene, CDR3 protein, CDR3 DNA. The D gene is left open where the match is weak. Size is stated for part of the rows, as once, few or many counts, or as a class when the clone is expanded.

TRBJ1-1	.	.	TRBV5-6	CASRPLRDNRAEAFF	TGTGCCAGCAGGCCGCTCCGGGACAATCGGGCTGAAGCTTTCTTT
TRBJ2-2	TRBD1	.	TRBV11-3	CASSLTSGTGFTGELFF	TGTGCCAGCAGCTTAACGTCCGGGACAGGCTTCACCGGGGAGCTGTTTTTT
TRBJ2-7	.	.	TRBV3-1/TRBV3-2	CASSQSGTLAYEQYF	TGTGCCAGCAGCCAATCCGGGACACTCGCCTACGAGCAGTACTTC
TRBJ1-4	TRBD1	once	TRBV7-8	CASSLTQGASGDEKLFF	TGTGCCAGCAGCTTAACGCAGGGGGCGTCAGGTGATGAAAAACTGTTTTTT
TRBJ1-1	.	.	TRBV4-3	CASSQDPGVGTEAFF	TGCGCCAGCAGCCAAGATCCGGGGGTAGGCACTGAAGCTTTCTTT
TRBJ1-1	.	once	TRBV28	CASSLEGLNTEAFF	TGTGCCAGCAGTTTGGAAGGTTTGAACACTGAAGCTTTCTTT
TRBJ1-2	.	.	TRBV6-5	CASKPEGGYTF	TGTGCCAGCAAACCAGAAGGTGGCTACACCTTC
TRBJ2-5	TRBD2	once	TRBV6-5	CASSQRGETQYF	TGTGCCAGCAGCCAGCGGGGGGAGACCCAGTACTTC
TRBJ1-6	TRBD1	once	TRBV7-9	CASSADRGSDSPLHF	TGTGCCAGCAGCGCGGACAGGGGATCGGATTCACCCCTCCACTTT
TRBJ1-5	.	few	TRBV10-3	CAISDRGGEQPQHF	TGTGCCATCAGTGACAGGGGAGGGGAGCAGCCCCAGCATTTT
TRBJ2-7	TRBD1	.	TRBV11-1	CASWTGFYEQYF	TGTGCCAGCTGGACAGGATTCTACGAGCAGTACTTC
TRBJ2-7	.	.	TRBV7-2	CASTFSRGLEQYF	TGTGCCAGCACCTTCTCTCGGGGCTTAGAGCAGTACTTC
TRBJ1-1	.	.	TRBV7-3	CASSLGSNTEAFF	TGTGCCAGCAGCTTGGGTTCAAACACTGAAGCTTTCTTT
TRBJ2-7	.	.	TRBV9	CASAKNVGATHEQYF	TGTGCCAGCGCCAAAAATGTAGGGGCGACGCACGAGCAGTACTTC
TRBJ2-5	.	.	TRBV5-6	CASSLGGVKETQYF	TGTGCCAGCAGCTTGGGGGGGGTCAAAGAGACCCAGTACTTC
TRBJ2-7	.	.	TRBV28	CASSSGYFSEQYF	TGTGCCAGCAGTTCAGGGTATTTTTCCGAGCAGTACTTC
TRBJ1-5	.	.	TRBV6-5	CASTQRRGAGQPQHF	TGTGCCAGCACTCAACGGAGGGGGGCGGGTCAGCCCCAGCATTTT
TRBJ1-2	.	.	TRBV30	CAWSVGTVYGYTF	TGTGCCTGGAGTGTTGGAACAGTCTATGGCTACACCTTC
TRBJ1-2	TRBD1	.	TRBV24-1	CATSDQTGTDYGYTF	TGTGCCACCAGTGATCAGACAGGGACAGACTATGGATACACCTTC
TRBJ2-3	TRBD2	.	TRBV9	CASSVAGLTSTDTQYF	TGTGCCAGCTCTGTAGCGGGGTTAACTAGCACAGATACGCAGTATTTT
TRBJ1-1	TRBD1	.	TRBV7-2	CASSLVTGGLSEAFF	TGTGCCAGCAGCTTAGTAACAGGGGGTCTATCTGAAGCTTTCTTT
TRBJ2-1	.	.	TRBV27	CASSLRGTYNEQFF	TGTGCCAGCAGTTTACGGGGCACCTACAATGAGCAGTTCTTC
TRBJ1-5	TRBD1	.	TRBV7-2	CASSSGTGYSNQPQHF	TGTGCCAGCAGCTCTGGGACAGGCTATAGCAATCAGCCCCAGCATTTT
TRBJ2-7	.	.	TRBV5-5	CASSPDQGWVREQYF	TGTGCCAGCAGCCCCGATCAGGGGTGGGTGCGCGAGCAGTACTTC
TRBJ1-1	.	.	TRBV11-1	CASSYTNSLTEAFF	TGTGCCAGCAGCTACACGAACAGTCTCACTGAAGCTTTCTTT
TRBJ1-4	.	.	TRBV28	CASRASYKGEKLFF	TGTGCCAGCAGAGCTAGCTACAAGGGGGAAAAACTGTTTTTT
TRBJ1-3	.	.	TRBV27	CASSLSYTGNTIYF	TGTGCCAGCAGCCTGTCCTACACTGGAAACACCATATATTTT
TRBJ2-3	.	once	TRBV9	CASSEIITDTQYF	TGTGCCAGCAGCGAGATTATAACAGATACGCAGTATTTT
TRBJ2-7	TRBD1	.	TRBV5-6	CASSFTGTELYEQYF	TGTGCCAGCAGCTTTACCGGGACAGAACTCTACGAGCAGTACTTC